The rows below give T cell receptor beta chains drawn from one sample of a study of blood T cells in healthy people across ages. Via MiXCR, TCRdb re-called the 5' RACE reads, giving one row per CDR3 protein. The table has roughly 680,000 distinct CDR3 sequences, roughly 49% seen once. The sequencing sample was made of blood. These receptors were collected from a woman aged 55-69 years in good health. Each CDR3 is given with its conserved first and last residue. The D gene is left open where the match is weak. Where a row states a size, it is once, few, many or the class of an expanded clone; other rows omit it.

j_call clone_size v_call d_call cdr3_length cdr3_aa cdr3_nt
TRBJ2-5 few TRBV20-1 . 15 CSASPGALYRDEQYF TGCAGTGCTAGTCCGGGAGCTTTATATCGGGATGAGCAGTACTTC
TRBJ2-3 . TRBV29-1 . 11 CSVEEGWGQYF TGCAGCGTTGAAGAGGGGTGGGGGCAGTATTTT
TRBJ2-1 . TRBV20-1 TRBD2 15 CSARDPSGYSAEQFF TGCAGTGCTAGAGATCCTAGCGGGTACTCTGCTGAGCAGTTCTTC
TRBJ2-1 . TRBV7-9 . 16 CASTGGGTPSYNEQFF TGTGCCAGCACTGGAGGGGGGACTCCCTCCTACAATGAGCAGTTCTTC
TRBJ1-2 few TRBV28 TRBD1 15 CASSLAGQVLYGYTF TGTGCCAGCAGTCTAGCGGGACAGGTGTTATATGGCTACACCTTC
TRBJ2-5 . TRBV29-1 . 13 CSVGLVLKETQCF TGCAGCGTTGGACTAGTTCTTAAAGAGACCCAGTGCTTC
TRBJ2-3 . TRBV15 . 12 CATSRGTDTQYF TGTGCCACCAGCAGAGGGACAGATACGCAGTATTTT
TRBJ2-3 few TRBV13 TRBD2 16 CASSLVLAGRTDTQYF TGTGCCAGCAGCTTAGTTCTAGCGGGACGCACAGATACGCAGTATTTT
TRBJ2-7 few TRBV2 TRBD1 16 CASIAKLDRVWYEQYF TGTGCCAGCATAGCTAAATTGGACAGGGTATGGTACGAGCAGTACTTC
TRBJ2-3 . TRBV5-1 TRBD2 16 CASSWGTSGTGDTQYF TGCGCCAGCAGCTGGGGAACTAGCGGAACTGGAGATACGCAGTATTTT
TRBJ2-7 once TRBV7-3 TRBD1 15 CASSDGTATYNEQYF TGTGCCAGCAGCGACGGGACAGCCACCTACAATGAGCAGTACTTC
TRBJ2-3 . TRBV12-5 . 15 CASGLGSWGTDTQYF TGTGCTAGTGGTTTAGGTTCGTGGGGCACAGATACGCAGTATTTT
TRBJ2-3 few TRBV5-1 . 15 CASSLGGQGEDTQYF TGCGCCAGCAGCTTAGGCGGGCAGGGCGAAGATACGCAGTATTTT
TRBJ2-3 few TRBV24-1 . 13 CATSEAGADTQYF TGTGCCACCAGTGAAGCAGGGGCCGATACGCAGTATTTT
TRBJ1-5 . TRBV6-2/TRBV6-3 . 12 CASSFGGQPQHF TGTGCCAGCAGTTTCGGGGGACAGCCCCAGCATTTT
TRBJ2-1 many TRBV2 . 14 CASYSARSYNEQFF TGTGCCAGCTACTCCGCTCGTTCCTACAATGAGCAGTTCTTC
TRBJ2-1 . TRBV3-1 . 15 CASSQARPYYNEQFF TGTGCCAGCAGCCAAGCCCGTCCTTATTACAATGAGCAGTTCTTC
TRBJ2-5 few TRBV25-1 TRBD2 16 CASSEFGRSGKETQYF TGTGCCAGCAGTGAATTCGGCAGGAGCGGGAAAGAGACCCAGTACTTC
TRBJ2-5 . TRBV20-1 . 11 CSAVHQETQYF TGCAGTGCTGTGCACCAAGAGACCCAGTACTTC
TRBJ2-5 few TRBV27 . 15 CASSSRLALQETQYF TGTGCCAGCAGTTCCCGTCTAGCGCTCCAAGAGACCCAGTACTTC
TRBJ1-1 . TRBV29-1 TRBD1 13 CSVQNRGDTEAFF TGCAGCGTGCAAAACAGGGGTGACACTGAAGCTTTCTTT
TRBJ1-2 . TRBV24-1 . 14 CATSDPGKFYGYTF TGTGCCACCAGTGATCCAGGAAAATTCTATGGCTACACCTTC
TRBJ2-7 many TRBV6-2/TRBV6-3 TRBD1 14 CASSPDRGSYEQYF TGTGCCAGCAGTCCTGACAGGGGATCCTACGAGCAGTACTTC
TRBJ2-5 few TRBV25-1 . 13 CASSAVQRHEQYF TGTGCCAGCAGCGCCGTGCAGCGTCATGAGCAGTACTTC
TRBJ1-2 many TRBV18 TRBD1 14 CASSPLGTDYGYTF TGTGCCAGCTCCCCCCTCGGGACAGACTATGGCTACACCTTC
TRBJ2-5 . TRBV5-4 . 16 CASSLAPGTEQETQYF TGTGCCAGCAGCTTGGCCCCAGGGACCGAACAAGAGACCCAGTACTTC
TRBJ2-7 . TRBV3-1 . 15 CASSPSYSGRGEQYF TGTGCCAGCAGCCCGTCGTACTCAGGGCGCGGCGAGCAGTACTTC
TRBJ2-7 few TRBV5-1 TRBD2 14 CASSLLAGDGEQYF TGCGCCAGCAGCTTACTAGCGGGAGACGGCGAGCAGTACTTC
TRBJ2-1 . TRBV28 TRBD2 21 CASSSGGEAGGRTGFYNEQFF TGTGCCAGCAGCAGTGGGGGTGAAGCGGGAGGGAGAACGGGCTTCTACAATGAGCAGTTCTTC
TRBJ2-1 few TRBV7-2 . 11 CASSPGYEQFF TGTGCCAGCAGCCCGGGTTATGAGCAGTTCTTC
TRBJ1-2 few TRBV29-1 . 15 CSVVSAGAGDYGYTF TGCAGCGTTGTCTCAGCAGGCGCGGGGGACTATGGCTACACCTTC
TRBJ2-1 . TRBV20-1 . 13 CSASYRDQETQFF TGCAGTGCTAGCTACAGGGACCAAGAGACCCAGTTCTTC
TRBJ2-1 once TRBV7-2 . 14 CASSRSLSYNEQFF TGTGCCAGCAGCCGGAGCCTGTCCTACAATGAACAGTTCTTC
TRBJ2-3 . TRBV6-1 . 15 CASSYSGVSTDTQYF TGTGCCAGCAGCTATAGCGGAGTTAGCACAGATACGCAGTATTTT
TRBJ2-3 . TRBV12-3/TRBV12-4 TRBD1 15 CASSLPGQRVNTQYF TGTGCCAGCAGTTTACCGGGACAGCGAGTGAATACGCAGTATTTT
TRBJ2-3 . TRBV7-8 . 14 CASIPRDGTDTQYF TGTGCCAGCATCCCAAGGGACGGCACAGATACGCAGTATTTT
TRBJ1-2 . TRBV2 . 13 CASSEAGVEGYTF TGTGCCAGCAGTGAAGCAGGGGTGGAAGGCTACACCTTC
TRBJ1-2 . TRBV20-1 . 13 CSASSGTTYGYTF TGCAGTGCTAGCTCCGGGACGACCTATGGCTACACCTTC
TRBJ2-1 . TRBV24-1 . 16 CATSDAGPSVYNEQFF TGTGCCACCAGTGATGCGGGACCGTCTGTTTACAATGAGCAGTTCTTC